This T cell receptor beta chain was observed in a study of cytomegalovirus exposure and HLA in healthy donors. About this clone itself: The antigen is not known.

PCR was performed using 60 Vbeta and 13 Jbeta primers. Data came from immunoSEQ multiplex PCR; TCRdb stores just in-frame clones and leaves some out. The sample includes some 150,000 clones, roughly 80% of them seen just once. Study conclusions and caveats: Using a false discovery rate of 0.05, a later analysis showed that 15,000 to 20,000 TCR beta sequences were associated with HLA alleles. A later analysis reportedly found fewer N-insertions in an Asian-associated ancestry cluster than the roughly 680-donor mean. Rarity held for most TCR sequences, but there were some public TCRs that occurred in many donors.

The TCR was taken from a woman younger than 45 in good health and CMV-seronegative. The source material was PBMCs.

CDR3 nucleotides: TGTGCCAGCAGCGCGGTGGGGACTAGCGAGTACGAGCAGTACTTC. This codes for CASSAVGTSEYEQYF. The chain combines TRBV9 with TRBJ2-7; TRBD2 matches at 10 bases. The CDR3 is 15 residues long. J was trimmed by 4 bases and V by 3 bases; bases with no gene match: 7. The germline gives CDR1 SGDLS, CDR2 YYNGEE.